The present T cell receptor beta chain was sequenced within a study of technical replicates of blood from a few donors. The repertoire was sequenced with immunoSEQ multiplex PCR; TCRdb's copy has only in-frame clones and lacks some. The data show about 56,000 clones, over 90% seen once. Germline CDR1 reads LNHDA; CDR2 reads SQIVND (reference sequence). The CDR3 runs to 15 residues. V shed 6 bases and J shed 4 bases, with 16 bases lying between them. This TCR derives from a human donor in good health. Some clones in this sample may be carry-over from other donors' samples. This sequence joins TRBV19 and TRBJ1-5; tentative D call: TRBD1 (6 bases). Sequencing was done on a sample of PBMCs. The CDR3 DNA reads TGTGCCAGTAGCCCCCTAGGGACACAGAATCAGCCCCAGCATTTT. Amino acids: CASSPLGTQNQPQHF.